This T cell receptor (beta chain) came from a study of blood T cell repertoires in COVID-19. CDR3 size: 14 residues. Per germline, CDR1 SSHAT and CDR2 FNYEAQ (reference sequence). With 5 bases removed from V and 0 bases from J, the gap between germline ends came to 9 bases. TCRdb's copy holds only in-frame clones and misses some; the assay was immunoSEQ multiplex PCR. Of about 350,000 clones listed, 87% were seen once; the top ten hold 7.5% to 10%. The sample taken for sequencing was peripheral blood. This clonotype originated in a man under 40 with COVID-19, enrolled during active disease. The rearrangement uses TRBV7-7 and TRBJ2-3; TRBD1 is a possible D gene (6 bases). The CDR3 protein is CASSQQGSTDTQYF. CDR3 DNA sequence: TGTGCCAGCAGCCAACAGGGTAGCACAGATACGCAGTATTTT.